This T cell receptor (beta chain) was found in a study of T cell changes during pregnancy in multiple sclerosis. Generated by immunoSEQ multiplex PCR, the TCRdb table keeps only in-frame clones and is missing some. The data hold under 40,000 clones, with roughly 90% observed a single time. This clone was picked up one time. This clonotype originated in a female donor in good health, enrolled as a control in a pregnancy study. The sample consisted of peripheral blood, taken in the third trimester of pregnancy.

CDR3 DNA: TGTGCCAGCAGACAGGGCTACGAGCAGTACTTC. This gives the protein CASRQGYEQYF. The rearrangement links TRBV4-2 to TRBJ2-7; TRBD1 is a possible D gene (6 bases). The CDR3 runs to 11 residues. V lost 6 bases to trimming and J lost 3 bases, with 6 bases between them. Germline values: CDR1 LGHNA, CDR2 YNFKEQ.